Below, 22 T cell receptor beta chains from the same sample are listed, as sequenced in a study of T-cell memory formation after mild COVID-19. TCRdb reprocessed the 5' RACE reads with MiXCR, giving one entry per CDR3 protein. The top ten hold 43% of the sample, which has under 50,000 distinct CDR3 sequences, 25% to 30% seen once. Material for sequencing was PBMCs or a T cell subset sorted from them (not recorded which). The receptors were sampled from a man younger than 35 who had mild COVID-19 (a few samples of this study predate the infection). Cell type and time point are not known.

This clonotype showed up just a few times. This chain connects TRBV20-1 to TRBJ2-7; 9 bases are shared with TRBD1. The CDR3 has 16 residues. The trim removed 5 bases at V and 2 bases at J, leaving 13 bases unmatched. Germline CDR1 and CDR2: DFQATT and SNEGSKA (reference sequence). The CDR3 bases are TGCAGTGCTGCTCACGATCACAGGGGGCGCCCCTACGAGCAGTACTTC. Its translation is CSAAHDHRGRPYEQYF.

The rearrangement links TRBV6-5 to TRBJ1-2; D perhaps matches TRBD1 (5 bases). The CDR3 length is 17 residues. Trimming removed 7 bases at V and 2 bases at J, with 23 bases between. CDR1 MNHEY and CDR2 SVGAGI come from the germline V gene. In nucleotides, the CDR3 is TGTGCCAGCACTAGTCCGTCGAGGGGTGAATTGAACTATGGCTACACCTTC. Translation gives CASTSPSRGELNYGYTF.

This chain connects TRBV28 to TRBJ1-6; D call uncertain. The CDR3 runs to 15 residues. From germline, CDR1 is MDHEN and CDR2 SYDVKM. V lost 5 bases and J lost 9, with 17 bases in between. The CDR3 bases are TGTGCCAGCAGTAATCTCCTTGGGGAGCTTTCACCCCTCCACTTT. This encodes CASSNLLGELSPLHF.

This rearrangement joins TRBV2 to TRBJ2-1, with 7 bases matching TRBD2. Trimming at V came to 2 bases and at J to 4 bases, leaving 5 bases not matched to a gene. The CDR3 contains 15 residues. Germline V lookup: CDR1 SNHLY, CDR2 FYNNEI. In nucleotides, the CDR3 is TGTGCCAGCAGTGAAAGAAGCGGGGAGTACAATGAGCAGTTCTTC. Translated, it gives CASSERSGEYNEQFF.

This clonotype was counted only a few times. V usage is TRBV5-1 and J usage is TRBJ2-3; TRBD2 might be the D (7 bases). Germline assignment: CDR1 SGHRS and CDR2 YFSETQ. Trimming took off 7 bases at V and 2 bases at J, with 11 bases between the two ends. The CDR3 is made up of 13 amino acids. DNA for the CDR3: TGCGCCAGCGCGGGGGCCCTCACAGATACGCAGTATTTT. It codes for CASAGALTDTQYF.

This clonotype appeared a few times. The V call is TRBV10-3, the J call TRBJ2-7, with TRBD2 matching 7 bases. This CDR3 is 16 amino acids long. Germline loops: CDR1 ENHRY, CDR2 SYGVKD. Trimming took 3 bases from V and 0 from J; bases not matched to a gene: 8. The CDR3 nucleotides are TGTGCCATCAGTGACGGGGGGATTTCGAACTCCTACGAGCAGTACTTC. Translated, it gives CAISDGGISNSYEQYF.

The chain recombines TRBV6-5 with TRBJ2-3, with 9 bases that match TRBD1. The germline V gene encodes CDR1 MNHEY and CDR2 SVGAGI. V dropped 4 bases and J dropped 4; count of bases not matched to a gene: 9. The CDR3 has 16 amino acids. The CDR3 loop reads CASSCIPGQGADTQYF. The CDR3 nucleotides read TGTGCCAGCAGTTGTATCCCGGGACAGGGTGCAGATACGCAGTATTTT.

The chain employs TRBV7-8 and TRBJ2-7; a weak D match, TRBD2 (7 bases). The germline CDR1 and CDR2 sequences are SGHVS and FQNEAQ. Trimming stripped 7 bases from V and 5 bases from J, with 21 bases between. CDR3 length equals 15 residues. The CDR3 sequence: CASNLAGGARDEQYF. Here the CDR3 DNA reads TGTGCCAGCAACCTCGCTGGGGGGGCCCGTGACGAGCAGTACTTC.

This clonotype was observed a few times. This chain connects TRBV7-8 to TRBJ1-1; tentatively, D is TRBD1 (5 bases). With 5 bases removed from V and 1 base from J, the gap between germline ends came to 17 bases. There are 16 residues in the CDR3. Germline V CDR1 and CDR2: SGHVS, FQNEAQ. The CDR3 DNA is TGTGCCAGCAGCCGAAGCTTCAGGGTAACGAACACTGAAGCTTTCTTT. Translated: CASSRSFRVTNTEAFF.

J is TRBJ1-1 and V is TRBV29-1, with D maybe TRBD1 (5 bases). Trimming pared 5 bases from V and 6 bases from J, leaving 10 bases between. From germline, CDR1 is SQVTM and CDR2 ANQGSEA. The CDR3 extends over 11 amino acids. CDR3 bases: TGCAGCGTTTTCAGGGCCTCTGAAGCTTTCTTT. Amino acid sequence: CSVFRASEAFF.

The chain links TRBV6-2 or TRBV6-3 to TRBJ2-1; 7 positions match TRBD2. CDR3 length: 14 amino acids. Germline CDR1 and CDR2: MNHEY and SVGEGT. With V trimmed by 6 bases and J by 10 bases, 12 bases remained unmatched. The CDR3 DNA reads TGTGCCAGCAGGGGGAGGGCAGCAATAAGAGAGCAGTTCTTC. Its translation: CASRGRAAIREQFF.

This clonotype was detected only a few times. This rearrangement joins TRBV24-1 to TRBJ2-7, with 7 nucleotides matching TRBD1. Germline values: CDR1 KGHDR, CDR2 SFDVKD. The CDR3 extends over 17 amino acids. J lost 0 bases, V lost 0 bases, and 7 bases had no gene match. The CDR3 loop reads CATSDLGTDLSSYEQYV. The CDR3 region has the DNA TGTGCCACCAGTGATTTGGGGACAGACTTAAGCTCCTACGAGCAGTACGTC.

This clonotype was seen only a few times. The chain employs TRBV7-2 and TRBJ2-5; no clear D gene. Germline V gives CDR1 SGHTA, CDR2 FQGNSA. This CDR3 spans 13 amino acids. Trimming shortened V by 5 bases and J by 4 bases, and 11 bases separated the two germline ends. The CDR3 protein is CASSLGPPETQYF. CDR3 in DNA: TGTGCCAGCAGCCTCGGACCTCCAGAGACCCAGTACTTC.

The chain has TRBV12-3 or TRBV12-4 and TRBJ1-2; possibly TRBD1 for D (5 bases). The CDR3 is made up of 15 amino acids. The V gene lost 5 bases and the J gene lost 6 bases, with 19 bases spanning the gap. The CDR3 region is CASSLGGGIGNGYTF. The CDR3 nucleotides read TGTGCCAGCAGTCTGGGGGGGGGGATAGGAAATGGCTACACCTTC.

This clonotype was found a few times. The chain joins TRBV4-3 to TRBJ2-5; D is perhaps TRBD1 (5 bases). Per germline, CDR1 LGHNA and CDR2 YSLEER. V was clipped by 0 bases and J by 9 bases, with 11 bases between them. The CDR3 totals 13 residues. CDR3: CASSQDVGAAQYF. CDR3 coding DNA: TGCGCCAGCAGCCAAGATGTAGGGGCGGCCCAGTACTTC.

The count of this clonotype is one. The chain carries TRBV7-8 and TRBJ1-1, with D perhaps matching TRBD1 (6 bases). This CDR3 has 17 residues. CDR1 SGHVS and CDR2 FQNEAQ come from the germline V gene. V lost 1 base to trimming and J lost 1 base, with 16 bases between them. In nucleotides, the CDR3 is TGTGCCAGCAGCTTAGTTTTCGTGGGGGCGGAGAACACTGAAGCTTTCTTT. This gives the protein CASSLVFVGAENTEAFF. Full variable domain (outside the CDR3, taken from reference TRBV7-8 and TRBJ1-1): GAGVSQSPRYKVAKRGQDVALRCDPISGHVSLFWYQQALGQGPEFLTYFQNEAQLDKSGLPSDRFFAERPEGSVSTLKIQRTQQEDSAVYLCASSLVFVGAENTEAFFGQGTRLTVV.

This clonotype was detected a few times. V is TRBV27 and J is TRBJ1-4; no clear D. The CDR3 spans 12 residues. V was cut by 10 bases and J by 7 bases, with 13 bases left in between. Germline assignment: CDR1 MNHEY and CDR2 SMNVEV (reference sequence). CDR3 amino acids: CATGPTGEKLFF. The CDR3 DNA reads TGTGCCACCGGTCCAACGGGTGAAAAACTGTTTTTT.

This clonotype was seen a few times. The chain carries TRBV12-3 or TRBV12-4 and TRBJ1-5; tentatively, D is TRBD1 (5 bases). The CDR3 runs 13 residues. V was shortened by 4 bases and J by 2 bases, with 6 bases between the two germline ends. The CDR3 bases are TGTGCCAGCAGTTCGGGGGGCAATCAGCCCCAGCATTTT. This sequence encodes CASSSGGNQPQHF.

This sequence joins TRBV6-5 and TRBJ1-2; the D is unclear. The CDR3 spans 14 residues. Germline-derived CDR1 and CDR2 are MNHEY and SVGAGI. V was clipped by 1 base and J by 8 bases, with 14 bases between them. This CDR3 reads CASSYLVPLGGYTF. The CDR3 DNA reads as TGTGCCAGCAGTTACTTGGTCCCCCTCGGGGGCTACACCTTC.

The chain uses TRBV20-1 and TRBJ2-2; D is uncertain. The CDR3 runs to 16 residues. Germline V CDR1 and CDR2: DFQATT, SNEGSKA (reference sequence). V shed 2 bases and J shed 6 bases, with 19 bases lying between them. The CDR3 protein is CSARRVGLVKAGELFF. For the CDR3, the DNA is TGCAGTGCTAGACGGGTAGGGTTGGTGAAGGCCGGGGAGCTGTTTTTT.

This clonotype has more than one count but fewer than ten. The CDR3 nucleotides are TGCGCCAGCAGCCCCGTAGCGGGGGCCTCCAATGAGCAGTTCTTC. Its translation is CASSPVAGASNEQFF. The chain has TRBV4-3 and TRBJ2-1, with 9 bases aligning to TRBD2. This CDR3 has 15 amino acids. CDR1 LGHNA and CDR2 YSLEER come from the germline V gene. V shed 4 bases and J 6 bases; nucleotides not matched to a gene: 7.

This clonotype was recorded a few times. V is TRBV6-6 and J is TRBJ1-2; no clear D gene. The germline V gene encodes CDR1 MNHNY and CDR2 SVGAGI (reference sequence). Deletions cut 7 bases from V and 1 base from J, with 4 bases between. This CDR3 spans 11 amino acids. The CDR3 here is CASTHNYGYTF. The DNA for the CDR3 is TGTGCCAGCACACATAACTATGGCTACACCTTC.